This T cell receptor (beta chain) derives from a study of blood T cell repertoires in COVID-19 (dated by TCRdb to between 2020 and 2021). General notes on the study: Samples from collaborators originated in the United States, Italy and Spain and spanned both the acute and convalescent phases of COVID-19. Where available, HLA class I and class II types were taken from metadata supplied by the sample provider and were not determined by assay-based typing. Subjects who had been exposed to COVID-19, were actively infected with it, or had recovered from it provided the deeply sampled blood TCRbeta repertoires that made up the dataset. Nearly every sample came with metadata listing a de-identified subject ID, COVID-19 status, age in years and sex. The prospective study material was composed of cDNA or gDNA derived from T cells, B-cell-depleted T cells, or PBMCs. The repertoires were released in a freely available public database intended as a resource for research on the immune response to SARS-CoV-2. The samples were drawn from the first 160 participants of the ongoing ImmuneRACE study and from more than 1,000 subjects provided by 6 global collaborators. Findings and caveats that apply to the study as a whole: Clinical and demographic metadata were provided uncurated, with the amount varying by source and participant.

About this clone: Its specific antigen is unknown. Base qualities are not at hand, and no much larger clone is one base apart.

In Seattle, one collaborating source enrolled patients while the infection was active and tracked those patients longitudinally over the course of disease. Collaborating institutions collected whole blood in K2EDTA tubes following their own protocols. For TCRbeta analysis, collaborators shipped samples as frozen whole blood, isolated PBMCs, or DNA extracted from either of those sample types. The immunoSEQ Assay, a bias-controlled multiplex PCR, was used to amplify TCRbeta CDR3 regions from genomic DNA. As for the original processing: Within the assay, amplification of reference gene primers was used to estimate how many nucleated cells each sample contained. To quantify the absolute abundance of each unique TCRbeta CDR3 rearrangement, sequence reads were collapsed and filtered. Productive Simpson clonality was computed per sample as the square root of Simpson's diversity index over productive rearrangements. The source is immuneACCESS, and TCRdb retained only in-frame sequences with V and J called. Part of the clones is not carried over; for the studies checked, unresolved V genes explain less than half of this, and the remainder is unexplained. V, J and clone size derive from that table, while D and trimming were established from the DNA sequence. Across this sample there are about 56,000 clones, with about 88% seen only once. Roughly 43% of the sample is held by the ten biggest clonotypes.

Sequenced material: peripheral blood. The TCR comes from an older woman with COVID-19, enrolled during active disease.

The CDR3: CASSTTGTNTEAFF. DNA sequence: TGTGCCAGCAGTACTACAGGGACGAACACTGAAGCTTTCTTT. The V gene is TRBV6-6 and the J gene is TRBJ1-1, and the D gene may be TRBD1, 6 bases matching. The CDR3 goes from the cysteine to the phenylalanine over 14 residues. Here the CDR3 DNA is all that survives: 42 bases in frame from base 1. Trimming costs V 5 bases and J 1 base, and their ends lie 11 bases apart. From the germline V gene (reference sequence), CDR1 is MNHNY and CDR2 is SVGAGI.